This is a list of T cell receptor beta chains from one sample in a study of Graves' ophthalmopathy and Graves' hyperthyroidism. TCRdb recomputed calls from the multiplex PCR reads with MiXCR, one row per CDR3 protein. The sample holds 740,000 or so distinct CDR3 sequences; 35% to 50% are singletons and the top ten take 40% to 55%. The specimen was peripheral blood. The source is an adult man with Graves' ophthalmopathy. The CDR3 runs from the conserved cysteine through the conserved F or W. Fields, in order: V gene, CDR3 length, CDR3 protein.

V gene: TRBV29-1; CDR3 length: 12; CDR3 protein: CSFGTSQETQYF
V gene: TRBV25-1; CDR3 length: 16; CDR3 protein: CASRPGGRSNTGELFF
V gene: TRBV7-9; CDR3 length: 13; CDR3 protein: CASSYREGSEAFF
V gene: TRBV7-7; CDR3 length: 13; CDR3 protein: CASSVYRGYEQYF
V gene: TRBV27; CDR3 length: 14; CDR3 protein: CASSAWVGSYEQYF
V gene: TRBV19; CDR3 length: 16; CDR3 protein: CASTRTASSYNSPLHF
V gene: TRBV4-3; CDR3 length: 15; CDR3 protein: CASSQGGTGDYEQYF
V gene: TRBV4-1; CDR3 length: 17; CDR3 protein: CASSQPTGTPPNQPQHF
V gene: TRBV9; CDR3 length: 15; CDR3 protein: CASSVETAGSEKLFF
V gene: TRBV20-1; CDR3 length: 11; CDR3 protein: CSAGPKETQYF
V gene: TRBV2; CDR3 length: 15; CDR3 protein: CASSESDNRNYGYTF
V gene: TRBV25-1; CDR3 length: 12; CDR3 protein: CASSPPGNEQYF
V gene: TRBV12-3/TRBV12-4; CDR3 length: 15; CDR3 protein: CASSLGTGVAGELFF
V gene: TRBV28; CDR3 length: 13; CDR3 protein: CASSFYGNSPLHF
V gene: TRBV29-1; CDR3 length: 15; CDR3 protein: CSVETGQGKSREQYF
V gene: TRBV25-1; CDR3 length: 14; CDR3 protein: CASSLDLGNQPQHF
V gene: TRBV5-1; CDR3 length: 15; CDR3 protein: CASSFYPGVTETQYF
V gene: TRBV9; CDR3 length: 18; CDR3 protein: CASSVASSGSENTGELFF
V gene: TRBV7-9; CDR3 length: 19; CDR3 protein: CASSLTGLAGGLLAGELFF
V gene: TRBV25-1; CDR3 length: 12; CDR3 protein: CASTTGWGGYTF
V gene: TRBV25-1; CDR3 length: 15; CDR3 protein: CASSSERQGSGELFF
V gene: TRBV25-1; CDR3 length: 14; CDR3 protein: CASSFRQYNSPLHF